The entry below gives a single T cell receptor (beta chain) sequence along with its context. This clonotype is medium-sized (0.01 to 0.1%). Which antigen it targets is not known. Base-call qualities are not available, and no considerably larger clone is one nucleotide away. cDNA was synthesized by template-switch 5'RACE using a primer carrying a 10-nucleotide random unique molecular identifier by which each TCR transcript was tagged. Every sequencing run yielded over 180 million TCR-beta sequences covering 15-18 subjects. The RNeasy kit was used for extraction of total RNA. Using the KAPA Real-time Library Amplification kit, TCR-beta VDJ regions were amplified with primers for the TCR constant region and the 5'RACE anchor. Sample indexes and Illumina adaptors were added in a first PCR, after which library yield was increased in a second PCR. After purification with Ampure beads, the TCR product of roughly 650 bp was size-selected on a 2% E-gel SizeSelection system. Before pooling, library quality was checked on a Bioanalyzer, concentration was measured with Qubit, and libraries were quantified with the Kapa Library Quantification kit. An Illumina HiSeq 2500 was used to sequence the libraries paired-end at 2 x 150 bp. To increase sequence diversity, roughly 24-32% phiX was spiked into each library pool. In the original analysis: Quality-filtered reads were processed with the UMI-based MiGEC pipeline, and over 90% of raw TCR sequences were removed by the MiGEC pipeline during error correction. IMGT germline references were used for aligning VDJ genes, and each clonotype was defined as a unique CDR3 amino acid sequence together with its V-J genes. Clonal expansion, Shannon diversity, and CDR3 relatedness (CalcPairwiseDistances, ClusterSamples) were evaluated with VDJtools, and phylogenetic trees were built with CLCbio workbench. Expanded clones were defined as having at least 8 unique UMIs, based on coefficient-of-variation modelling across technical triplicates. TCRdb itself trimmed the public reads at Q25 with fastp, ran MiXCR and retained productive beta chains. Identical CDR3 protein sequences are pooled into one entry, listed with their most common genes and DNA. These V and J calls are TCRdb output, not the study's own analysis. The sample table contains approximately 20,000 distinct CDR3 sequences; only one count was recorded for about a quarter of them. 30% to 40% of the sample is held by the ten biggest clonotypes.

The sample comes from a study of neurological immune-mediated disorders (dated by TCRdb to about 2019). Describing the broader study: Peripheral blood TCR-beta repertoires from HTLV-I-associated myelopathy (HAM/TSP) patients, multiple sclerosis patients and healthy controls were compared by UMI-based sequencing. Longitudinal samples, technical triplicates and paired sorted CD4+ and CD8+ T-cell subsets, alongside PBMC samples, were included among the roughly 97 TCR-beta libraries. The cohort comprised roughly 69 subjects: 15 or so HAM/TSP patients, 34 multiple sclerosis patients and about 20 healthy controls. General study outcomes and caveats: No identical CDR3 amino acid sequences were found to be shared among expanded clones across subjects, suggesting that TCR-beta repertoires were private in all groups. TCR clonal expansion was greatest in HAM/TSP patients and smallest in MS patients, who ranked below even healthy controls.

Unsorted PBMC libraries were generated from 2 million PBMCs stored in RNAlater at -80 °C until RNA extraction. Peripheral blood underwent Ficoll-Hypaque density gradient centrifugation to isolate PBMCs, which were then cryopreserved in liquid nitrogen. Sample: PBMCs. The receptor comes from a man in his fifties with HTLV-1-associated myelopathy (HAM/TSP).

The DNA is as follows: TGCAGTGCGAGAAGACTAGCGGGACTCTACGAGCAGTACTTC. It translates as CSARRLAGLYEQYF. The sequence links TRBV20-1 to TRBJ2-7, with 11 bases in between that match TRBD2. The germline V gene (reference sequence) specifies DFQATT as CDR1 and SNEGSKA as CDR2. Germline trimming amounts to 6 bases on V and 3 bases on J, with 7 as the count of junction bases outside the gene matches. The CDR3 contains 14 residues, cysteine and phenylalanine counted. Just CDR3 DNA is preserved here, 42 bases in frame from base 1.